These T cell receptor beta chains were read from a single sample in a study of blood T cell repertoires in COVID-19. The assay was immunoSEQ multiplex PCR, and TCRdb's table has in-frame clones only and misses some. The top ten hold around 1.4% of the sample, which has over 200,000 clones, 85% to 90% seen once. Source material: peripheral blood. The origin of the receptors is a man between 18 and 35 years old with active or convalescent COVID-19. Both conserved end residues are part of each CDR3.

V gene: TRBV7-9
J gene: TRBJ1-6
CDR3 protein: CASSLGTDNSPLHF

V gene: TRBV5-6
J gene: TRBJ1-1
CDR3 protein: CASSWDRQNTEAFF

V gene: TRBV5-4
J gene: TRBJ2-2
CDR3 protein: CASSLLGAGELFF

V gene: TRBV18
J gene: TRBJ2-1
CDR3 protein: CASSTGTDNEQFF

V gene: TRBV4-2
J gene: TRBJ2-1
CDR3 protein: CASSRHRGGVNGEQFF

V gene: TRBV19
J gene: TRBJ1-2
CDR3 protein: CASSIGVGREDGYTF

V gene: TRBV5-1
J gene: TRBJ2-1
CDR3 protein: CASSLARTSGGNEQFF

V gene: TRBV7-8
J gene: TRBJ1-2
CDR3 protein: CASSLGRQYGYTF

V gene: TRBV10-3
J gene: TRBJ1-1
CDR3 protein: CAIKVGSGGQSEAFF

V gene: TRBV5-6
J gene: TRBJ1-5
CDR3 protein: CASSLGRVVRGNQPQHF

V gene: TRBV27
J gene: TRBJ2-3
CDR3 protein: CASSLFSRLGTDTQYF

V gene: TRBV7-8
J gene: TRBJ1-3
CDR3 protein: CASSWNDRSSGNTIYF

V gene: TRBV7-9
J gene: TRBJ1-2
CDR3 protein: CASSLDSSYGYTF

V gene: TRBV4-1
J gene: TRBJ2-7
CDR3 protein: CASSQEGVLAGDYEQYF

V gene: TRBV23-1
J gene: TRBJ2-3
CDR3 protein: CASSLGTLTDTQYF

V gene: TRBV15
J gene: TRBJ2-5
CDR3 protein: CATSRDAASWETQYF

V gene: TRBV6-5
J gene: TRBJ1-1
CDR3 protein: CASRPIGTGAEAFF

V gene: TRBV7-2
J gene: TRBJ1-2
CDR3 protein: CASSSDRGPYGYTF

V gene: TRBV28
J gene: TRBJ2-2
CDR3 protein: CASSLFGQGVAGELFF

V gene: TRBV5-5
J gene: TRBJ1-5
CDR3 protein: CASSPGIDFSNQPQHF

V gene: TRBV19
J gene: TRBJ2-1
CDR3 protein: CASSIMSRNEQFF

V gene: TRBV19
J gene: TRBJ1-2
CDR3 protein: CASSDRGIYGYTF

V gene: TRBV27
J gene: TRBJ2-3
CDR3 protein: CASSLTSGSLDTQYF

V gene: TRBV5-8
J gene: TRBJ2-7
CDR3 protein: CASRSGTGLSYEQYF

V gene: TRBV30
J gene: TRBJ2-7
CDR3 protein: CATSAGVAYEQYF

V gene: TRBV2
J gene: TRBJ2-3
CDR3 protein: CASQLAGKSDTQYF